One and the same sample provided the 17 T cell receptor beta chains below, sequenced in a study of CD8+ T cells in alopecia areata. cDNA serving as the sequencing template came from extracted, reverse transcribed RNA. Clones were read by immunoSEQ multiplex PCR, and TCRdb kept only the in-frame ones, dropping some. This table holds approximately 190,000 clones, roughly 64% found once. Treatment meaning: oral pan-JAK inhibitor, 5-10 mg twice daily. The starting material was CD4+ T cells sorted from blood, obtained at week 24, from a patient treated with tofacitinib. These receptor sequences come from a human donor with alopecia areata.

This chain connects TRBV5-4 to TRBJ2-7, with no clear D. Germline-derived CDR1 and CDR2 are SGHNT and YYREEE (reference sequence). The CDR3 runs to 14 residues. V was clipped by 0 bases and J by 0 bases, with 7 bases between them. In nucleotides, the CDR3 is TGTGCCAGCAGCTTGGAACACCGCTCCTACGAGCAGTACTTC. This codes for CASSLEHRSYEQYF. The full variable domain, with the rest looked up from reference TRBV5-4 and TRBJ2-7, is ETGVTQSPTHLIKTRGQQVTLRCSSQSGHNTVSWYQQALGQGPQFIFQYYREEENGRGNFPPRFSGLQFPNYSSELNVNALELDDSALYLCASSLEHRSYEQYFGPGTRLTVT.

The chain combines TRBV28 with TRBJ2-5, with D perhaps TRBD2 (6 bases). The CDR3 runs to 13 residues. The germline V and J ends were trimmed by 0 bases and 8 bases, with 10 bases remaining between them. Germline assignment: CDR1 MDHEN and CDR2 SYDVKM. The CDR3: CASSLWGLVTQYF. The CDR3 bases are TGTGCCAGCAGTTTATGGGGACTCGTAACCCAGTACTTC.

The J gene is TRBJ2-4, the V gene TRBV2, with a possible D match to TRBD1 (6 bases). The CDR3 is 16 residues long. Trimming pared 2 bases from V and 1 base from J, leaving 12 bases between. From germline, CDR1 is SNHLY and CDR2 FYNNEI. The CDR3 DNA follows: TGTGCCAGCAGTGAATCACAGGGATTCGCCAAAAACATTCAGTACTTC. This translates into CASSESQGFAKNIQYF.

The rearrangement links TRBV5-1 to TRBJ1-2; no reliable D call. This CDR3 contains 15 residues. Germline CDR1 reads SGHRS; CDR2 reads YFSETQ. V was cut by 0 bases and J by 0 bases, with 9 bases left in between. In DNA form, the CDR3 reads TGCGCCAGCAGCTTGGGGCAAGCGGCTAACTATGGCTACACCTTC. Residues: CASSLGQAANYGYTF.

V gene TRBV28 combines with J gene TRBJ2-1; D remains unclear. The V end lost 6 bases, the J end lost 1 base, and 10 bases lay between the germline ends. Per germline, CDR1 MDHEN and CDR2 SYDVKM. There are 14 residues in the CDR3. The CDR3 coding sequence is TGTGCCAGCAGCTTAGTCGGGTCCTACAATGAGCAGTTCTTC. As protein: CASSLVGSYNEQFF.

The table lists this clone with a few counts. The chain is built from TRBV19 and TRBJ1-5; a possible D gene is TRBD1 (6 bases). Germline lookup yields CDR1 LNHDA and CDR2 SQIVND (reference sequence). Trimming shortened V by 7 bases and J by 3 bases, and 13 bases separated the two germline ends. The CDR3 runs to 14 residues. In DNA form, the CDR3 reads TGTGCCAGTAAAGGGGGGAGTACCAATCAGCCCCAGCATTTT. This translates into CASKGGSTNQPQHF.

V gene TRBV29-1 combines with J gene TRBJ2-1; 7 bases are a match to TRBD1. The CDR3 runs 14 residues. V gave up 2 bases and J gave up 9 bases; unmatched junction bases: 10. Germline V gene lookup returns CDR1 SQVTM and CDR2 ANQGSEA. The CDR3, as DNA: TGCAGCGTTGAATGGTCTACTTACAGGGGTGAGCAGTTCTTC. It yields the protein CSVEWSTYRGEQFF.

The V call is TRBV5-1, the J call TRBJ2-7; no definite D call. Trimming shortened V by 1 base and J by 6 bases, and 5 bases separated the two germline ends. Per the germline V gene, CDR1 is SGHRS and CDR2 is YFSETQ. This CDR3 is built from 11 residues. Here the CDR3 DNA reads TGCGCCAGCAGCTTGTTGGGCGAGCAGTACTTC. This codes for CASSLLGEQYF. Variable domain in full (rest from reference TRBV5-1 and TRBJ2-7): KAGVTQTPRYLIKTRGQQVTLSCSPISGHRSVSWYQQTPGQGLQFLFEYFSETQRNKGNFPGRFSGRQFSNSRSEMNVSTLELGDSALYLCASSLLGEQYFGPGTRLTVT.

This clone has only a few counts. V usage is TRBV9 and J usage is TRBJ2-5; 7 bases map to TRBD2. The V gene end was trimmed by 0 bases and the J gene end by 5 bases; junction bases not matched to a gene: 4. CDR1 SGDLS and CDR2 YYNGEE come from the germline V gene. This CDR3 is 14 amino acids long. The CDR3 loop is CASSVELASETQYF. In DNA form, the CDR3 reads TGTGCCAGCAGCGTAGAACTAGCGTCCGAGACCCAGTACTTC.

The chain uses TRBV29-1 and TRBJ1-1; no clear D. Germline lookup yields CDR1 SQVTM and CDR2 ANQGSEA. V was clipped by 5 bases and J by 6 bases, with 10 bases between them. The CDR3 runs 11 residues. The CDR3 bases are TGCAGCGTTCCACTCTGGCCTGAAGCTTTCTTT. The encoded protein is CSVPLWPEAFF. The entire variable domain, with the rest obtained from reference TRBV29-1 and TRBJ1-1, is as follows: SAVISQKPSRDICQRGTSLTIQCQVDSQVTMMFWYRQQPGQSLTLIATANQGSEATYESGFVIDKFPISRPNLTFSTLTVSNMSPEDSSIYLCSVPLWPEAFFGQGTRLTVV.

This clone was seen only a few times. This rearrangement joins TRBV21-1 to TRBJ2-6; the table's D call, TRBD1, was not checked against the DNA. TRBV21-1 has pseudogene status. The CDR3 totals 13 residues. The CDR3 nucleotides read TGTGCCTGGGCGCAGCCTGGGGCCAACGTCCTGACTTTC. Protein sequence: CAWAQPGANVLTF.

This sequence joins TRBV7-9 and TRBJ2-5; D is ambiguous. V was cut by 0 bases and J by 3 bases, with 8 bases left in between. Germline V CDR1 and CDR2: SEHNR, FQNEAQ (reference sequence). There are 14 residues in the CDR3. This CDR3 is CASSLAAGEETQYF. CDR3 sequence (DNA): TGTGCCAGCAGCTTAGCTGCAGGAGAAGAGACCCAGTACTTC.

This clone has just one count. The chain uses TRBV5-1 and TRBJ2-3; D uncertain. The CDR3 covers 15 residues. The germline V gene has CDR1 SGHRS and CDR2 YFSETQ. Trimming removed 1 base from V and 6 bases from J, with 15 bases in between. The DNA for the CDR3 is TGCGCCAGCAGCTTGTTGGTGGATCCCTCGGATACGCAGTATTTT. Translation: CASSLLVDPSDTQYF.

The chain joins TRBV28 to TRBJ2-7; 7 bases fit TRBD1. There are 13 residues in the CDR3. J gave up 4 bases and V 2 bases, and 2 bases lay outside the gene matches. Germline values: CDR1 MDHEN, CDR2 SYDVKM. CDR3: CASSLDRVYEQYF. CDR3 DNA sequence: TGTGCCAGCAGTTTAGACAGGGTTTACGAGCAGTACTTC.

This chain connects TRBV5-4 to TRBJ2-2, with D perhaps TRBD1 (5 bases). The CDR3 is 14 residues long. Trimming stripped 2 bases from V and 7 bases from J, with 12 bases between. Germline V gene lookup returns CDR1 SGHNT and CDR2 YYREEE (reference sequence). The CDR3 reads CASSFTTAHGELFF. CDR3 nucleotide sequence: TGTGCCAGCAGCTTTACGACAGCGCACGGGGAGCTGTTTTTT. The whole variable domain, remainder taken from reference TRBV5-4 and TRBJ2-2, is ETGVTQSPTHLIKTRGQQVTLRCSSQSGHNTVSWYQQALGQGPQFIFQYYREEENGRGNFPPRFSGLQFPNYSSELNVNALELDDSALYLCASSFTTAHGELFFGEGSRLTVL.

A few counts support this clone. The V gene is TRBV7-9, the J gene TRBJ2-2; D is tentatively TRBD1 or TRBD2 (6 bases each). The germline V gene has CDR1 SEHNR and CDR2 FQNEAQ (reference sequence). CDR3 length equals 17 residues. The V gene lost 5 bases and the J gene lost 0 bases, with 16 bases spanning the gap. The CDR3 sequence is CASSPRGAGPNTGELFF. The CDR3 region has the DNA TGTGCCAGCAGCCCGAGGGGGGCAGGGCCGAACACCGGGGAGCTGTTTTTT.

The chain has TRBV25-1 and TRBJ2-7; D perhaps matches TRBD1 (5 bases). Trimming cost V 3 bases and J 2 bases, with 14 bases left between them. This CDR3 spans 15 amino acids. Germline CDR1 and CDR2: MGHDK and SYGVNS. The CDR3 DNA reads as TGTGCCAGCAGTGATCGACGAAAGGGGCCCTACGAGCAGTACTTC. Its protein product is CASSDRRKGPYEQYF.